This TCR beta chain was recorded in a study of human T cells and chemical hapten exposure. Background on the study: Diphenylcyclopropenone was applied weekly to patients' scalps across the roughly 24-week study.

In its sample, this clonotype was seen a few times. The library labeled individual cDNA molecules by adding unique molecular identifiers to them. TCRdb re-derived calls from the RACE reads in MiXCR, one entry per CDR3 protein. The sample gives approximately 160,000 distinct CDR3 sequences, about 27% of which show up once; 2% to 2.5% is in the top ten. V trimming: 2 bases; J trimming: 0 bases; junction bases outside the gene matches: 4. The CDR3 runs to 15 residues. Germline V gene lookup returns CDR1 SGHNT and CDR2 YYREEE (reference sequence). As to time point: patch test 3, about 24 weeks after DPC sensitization. Stated treatment: therapeutic diphenylcyclopropenone sensitization with weekly scalp DPC.

The V call is TRBV5-4, the J call TRBJ2-7, with 8 bases aligning to TRBD2. The sequence was obtained from a woman aged 18 to 35 with alopecia areata. Some clones in this sample may be carry-over from other donors' samples. The sequenced sample was whole blood, obtained in connection with sensitization to the hapten diphenylcyclopropenone (DPC). The DNA for the CDR3 is TGTGCCAGCAGCTTTAGCGGGACGAGCTCCTACGAGCAGTACTTC. This encodes CASSFSGTSSYEQYF.